Described below is a single T cell receptor (beta chain) sequence and its context. This sample stems from a study of blood T cell repertoires in COVID-19. Across the whole study: Sources were T cells, B-cell-depleted T cells, or PBMCs; the material itself was cDNA or gDNA.

This CDR3 is 14 amino acids long. Germline CDR1 SGHTA, CDR2 FQGNSA. Trimming at V came to 2 bases and at J to 12 bases, leaving 10 bases not matched to a gene. Original processing methods: Amplified reference gene primers provided the basis for estimating nucleated cell counts. Generated by immunoSEQ multiplex PCR, the TCRdb table keeps only in-frame clones and is missing some. That table is the source of V, J and clone size, and D and trimming were worked out from the DNA. In the table there are hundreds of thousands of clones, about 91% of which are singletons. The sample was peripheral blood. The clonotype comes from an elderly man with acute or convalescent COVID-19. The chain links TRBV7-2 to TRBJ1-2, with 9 bases that match TRBD1. As DNA, the CDR3 is TGTGCCAGCAGCTTATTAGGGGACAGGGTCAATCACACCTTC. Its protein is CASSLLGDRVNHTF. Full variable domain (rest looked up from reference TRBV7-2 and TRBJ1-2): GAGVSQSPSNKVTEKGKDVELRCDPISGHTALYWYRQSLGQGLEFLIYFQGNSAPDKSGLPSDRFSAERTGGSVSTLTIQRTQQEDSAVYLCASSLLGDRVNHTFGSGTRLTVV.